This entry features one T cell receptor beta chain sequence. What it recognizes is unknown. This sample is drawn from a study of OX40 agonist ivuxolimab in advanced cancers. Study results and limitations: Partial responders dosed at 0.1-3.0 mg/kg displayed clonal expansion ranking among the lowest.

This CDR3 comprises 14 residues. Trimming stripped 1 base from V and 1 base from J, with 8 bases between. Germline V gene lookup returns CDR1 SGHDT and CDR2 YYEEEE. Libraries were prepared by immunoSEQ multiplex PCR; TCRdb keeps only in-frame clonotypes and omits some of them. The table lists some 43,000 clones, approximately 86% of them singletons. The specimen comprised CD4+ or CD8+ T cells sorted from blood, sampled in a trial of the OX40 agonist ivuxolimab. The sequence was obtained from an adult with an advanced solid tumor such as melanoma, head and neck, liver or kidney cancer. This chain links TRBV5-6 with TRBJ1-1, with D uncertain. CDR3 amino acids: CASSLRIKNTEAFF. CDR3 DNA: TGTGCCAGCAGCTTGAGGATCAAGAACACTGAAGCTTTCTTT.